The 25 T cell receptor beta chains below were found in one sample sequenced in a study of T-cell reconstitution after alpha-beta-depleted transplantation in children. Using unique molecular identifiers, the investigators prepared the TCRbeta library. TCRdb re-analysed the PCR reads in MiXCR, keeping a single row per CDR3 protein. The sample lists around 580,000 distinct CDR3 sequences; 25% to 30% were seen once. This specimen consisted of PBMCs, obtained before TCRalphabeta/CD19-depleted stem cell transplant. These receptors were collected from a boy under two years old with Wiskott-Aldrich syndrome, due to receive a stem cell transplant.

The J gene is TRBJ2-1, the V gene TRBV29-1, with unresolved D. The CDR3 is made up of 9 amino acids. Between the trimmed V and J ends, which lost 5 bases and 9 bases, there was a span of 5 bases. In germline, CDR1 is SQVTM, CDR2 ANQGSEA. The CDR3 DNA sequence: TGCAGCGTTAGTAGTGAGCAGTTCTTC. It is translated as CSVSSEQFF.

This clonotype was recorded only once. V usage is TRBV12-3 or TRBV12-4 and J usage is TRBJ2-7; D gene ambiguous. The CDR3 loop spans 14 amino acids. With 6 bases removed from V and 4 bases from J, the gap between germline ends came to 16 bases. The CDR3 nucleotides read TGTGCCAGCAGCCCCACCAGACCACCATACGAGCAGTACTTC. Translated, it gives CASSPTRPPYEQYF.

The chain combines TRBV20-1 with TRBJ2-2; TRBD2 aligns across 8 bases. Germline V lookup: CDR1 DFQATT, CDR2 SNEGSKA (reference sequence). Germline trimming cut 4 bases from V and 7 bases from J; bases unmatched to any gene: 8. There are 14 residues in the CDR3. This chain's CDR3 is CSATSREGFGELFF. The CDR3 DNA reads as TGCAGTGCTACTAGCCGGGAGGGCTTCGGGGAGCTGTTTTTT.

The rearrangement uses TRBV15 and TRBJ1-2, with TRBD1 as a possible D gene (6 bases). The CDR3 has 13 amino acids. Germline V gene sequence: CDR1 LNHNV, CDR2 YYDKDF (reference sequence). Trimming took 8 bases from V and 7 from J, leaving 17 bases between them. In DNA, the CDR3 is TGTGCCACCTACGGGGACAAGTCTATTGGCTACACCTTC. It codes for CATYGDKSIGYTF.

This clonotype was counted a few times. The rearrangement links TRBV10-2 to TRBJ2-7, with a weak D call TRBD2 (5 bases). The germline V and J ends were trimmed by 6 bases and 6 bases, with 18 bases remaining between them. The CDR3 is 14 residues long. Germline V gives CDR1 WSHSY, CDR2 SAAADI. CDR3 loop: CASRDLALAGEQYF. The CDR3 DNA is TGCGCCAGCAGGGATTTAGCGCTGGCGGGCGAGCAGTACTTC.

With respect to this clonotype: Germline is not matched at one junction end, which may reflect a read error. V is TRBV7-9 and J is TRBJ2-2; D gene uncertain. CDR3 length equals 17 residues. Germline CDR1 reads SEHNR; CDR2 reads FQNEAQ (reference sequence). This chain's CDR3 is CVSRTVPVGLNTGELFF. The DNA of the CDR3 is TGTGTCAGCAGAACAGTACCGGTAGGCCTGAACACCGGGGAGCTGTTTTTT. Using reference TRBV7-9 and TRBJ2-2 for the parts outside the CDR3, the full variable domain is DTGVSQNPRHKITKRGQNVTFRCDPISEHNRLYWYRQTLGQGPEFLTYFQNEAQLEKSRLLSDRFSAERPKGSFSTLEIQRTEQGDSAMYLCVSRTVPVGLNTGELFFGEGSRLTVL.

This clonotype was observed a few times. Here the CDR3 reads CASSLQGFEAFF. CDR3 DNA: TGTGCCAGCAGCTTACAGGGCTTTGAAGCTTTCTTT. The chain employs TRBV7-9 and TRBJ1-1; D might be TRBD1 (5 bases). The CDR3 spans 12 residues. Trimming took off 2 bases at V and 7 bases at J, with 8 bases between the two ends. Germline-derived CDR1 and CDR2 are SEHNR and FQNEAQ (reference sequence).

The CDR3 spells CSALPGGRTLYEQYF. The CDR3 DNA is TGCAGTGCCCTGCCCGGCGGGAGGACCCTATACGAGCAGTACTTC. The chain couples TRBV20-1 to TRBJ2-7; TRBD2 matches 8 bases. Germline lookup yields CDR1 DFQATT and CDR2 SNEGSKA (reference sequence). The junction had 14 bases not matched to a gene; V was cut back by 6 bases and J by 4 bases. CDR3 length equals 15 residues.

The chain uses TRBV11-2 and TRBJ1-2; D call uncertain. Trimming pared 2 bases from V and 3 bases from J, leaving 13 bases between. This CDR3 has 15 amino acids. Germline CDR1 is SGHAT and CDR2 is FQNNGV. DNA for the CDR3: TGTGCCAGCAGCTTATCTGGTGGGAGAGACTATGGCTACACCTTC. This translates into CASSLSGGRDYGYTF. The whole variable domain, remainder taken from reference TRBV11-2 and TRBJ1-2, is EAGVAQSPRYKIIEKRQSVAFWCNPISGHATLYWYQQILGQGPKLLIQFQNNGVVDDSQLPKDRFSAERLKGVDSTLKIQPAKLEDSAVYLCASSLSGGRDYGYTFGSGTRLTVV.

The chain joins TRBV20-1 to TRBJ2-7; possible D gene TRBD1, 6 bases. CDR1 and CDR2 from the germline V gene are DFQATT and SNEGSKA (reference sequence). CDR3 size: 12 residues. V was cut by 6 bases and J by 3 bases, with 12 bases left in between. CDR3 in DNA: TGCAGTGCCCCCTTCAGGGGCTACGAGCAGTACTTC. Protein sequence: CSAPFRGYEQYF.

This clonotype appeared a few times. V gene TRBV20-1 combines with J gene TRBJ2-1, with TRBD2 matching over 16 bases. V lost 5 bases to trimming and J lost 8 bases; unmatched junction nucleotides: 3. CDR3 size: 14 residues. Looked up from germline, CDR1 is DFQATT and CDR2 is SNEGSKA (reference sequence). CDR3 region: CSAGTSGRADEQFF. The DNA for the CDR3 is TGCAGTGCTGGGACTAGCGGGAGGGCCGATGAGCAGTTCTTC.

The CDR3 reads CASSLKASGPSTGELFF. CDR3 bases: TGTGCCAGCAGCTTAAAGGCTAGCGGGCCGAGCACCGGGGAGCTGTTTTTT. The chain combines TRBV7-2 with TRBJ2-2, with 8 nucleotides matching TRBD2. CDR1 and CDR2 (germline): SGHTA, FQGNSA. This CDR3 has 17 residues. Trimming removed 2 bases from V and 4 bases from J; junction bases left unmatched: 9.

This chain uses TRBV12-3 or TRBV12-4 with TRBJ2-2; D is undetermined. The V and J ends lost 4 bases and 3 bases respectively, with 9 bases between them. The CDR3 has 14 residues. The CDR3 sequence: CASSSPGYTGELFF. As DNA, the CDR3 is TGTGCCAGCAGTTCCCCCGGGTACACCGGGGAGCTGTTTTTT.

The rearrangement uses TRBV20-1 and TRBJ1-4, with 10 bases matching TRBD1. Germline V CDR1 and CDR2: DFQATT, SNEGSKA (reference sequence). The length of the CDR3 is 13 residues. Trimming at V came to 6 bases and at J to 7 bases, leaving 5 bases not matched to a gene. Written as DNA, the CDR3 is TGCAGTGCGGACAGGGGGGGTAGTGAAAAACTGTTTTTT. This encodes CSADRGGSEKLFF.

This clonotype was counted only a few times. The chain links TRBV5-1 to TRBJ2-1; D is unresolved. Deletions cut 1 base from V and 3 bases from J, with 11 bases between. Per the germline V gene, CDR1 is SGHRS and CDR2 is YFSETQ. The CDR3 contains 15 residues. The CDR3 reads CASSLSGPLYNEQFF. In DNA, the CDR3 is TGCGCCAGCAGCTTGTCAGGACCTCTCTACAATGAGCAGTTCTTC.

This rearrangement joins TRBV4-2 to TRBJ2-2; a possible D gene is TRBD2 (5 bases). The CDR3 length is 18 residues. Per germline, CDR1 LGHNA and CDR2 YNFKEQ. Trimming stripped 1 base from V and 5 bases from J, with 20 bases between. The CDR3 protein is CASSQAIQLGAGTGELFF. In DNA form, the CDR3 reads TGTGCCAGCAGCCAAGCCATCCAGCTGGGAGCCGGGACCGGGGAGCTGTTTTTT.

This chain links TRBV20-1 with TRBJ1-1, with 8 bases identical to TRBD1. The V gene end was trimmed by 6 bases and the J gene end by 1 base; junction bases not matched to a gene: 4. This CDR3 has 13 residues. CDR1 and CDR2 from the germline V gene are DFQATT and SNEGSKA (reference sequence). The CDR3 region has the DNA TGCAGTGCCCCCGACAGGGGGAACACTGAAGCTTTCTTT. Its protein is CSAPDRGNTEAFF.

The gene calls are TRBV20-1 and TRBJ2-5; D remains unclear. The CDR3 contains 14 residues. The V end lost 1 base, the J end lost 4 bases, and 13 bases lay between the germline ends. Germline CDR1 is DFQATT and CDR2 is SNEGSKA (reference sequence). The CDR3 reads CSARGRAPPETQYF. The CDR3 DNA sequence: TGCAGTGCTAGAGGTCGGGCCCCCCCAGAGACCCAGTACTTC.

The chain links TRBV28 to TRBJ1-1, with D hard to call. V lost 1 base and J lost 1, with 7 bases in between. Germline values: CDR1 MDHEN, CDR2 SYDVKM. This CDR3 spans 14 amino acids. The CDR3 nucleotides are TGTGCCAGCAGTTTATTGGTCAGGAACACTGAAGCTTTCTTT. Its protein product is CASSLLVRNTEAFF.

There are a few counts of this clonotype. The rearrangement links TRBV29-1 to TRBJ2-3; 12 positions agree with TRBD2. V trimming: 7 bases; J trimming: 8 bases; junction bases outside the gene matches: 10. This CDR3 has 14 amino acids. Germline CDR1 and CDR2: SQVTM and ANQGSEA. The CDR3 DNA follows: TGCAGCGCTTGTCTAGCGGGAGGGCCAGGTACGCAGTATTTT. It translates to CSACLAGGPGTQYF.

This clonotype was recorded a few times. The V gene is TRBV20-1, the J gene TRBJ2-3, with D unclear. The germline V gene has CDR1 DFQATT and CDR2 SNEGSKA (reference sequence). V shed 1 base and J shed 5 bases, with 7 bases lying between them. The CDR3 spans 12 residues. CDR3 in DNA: TGCAGTGCTAGAGTCATCGGAGATACGCAGTATTTT. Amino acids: CSARVIGDTQYF.

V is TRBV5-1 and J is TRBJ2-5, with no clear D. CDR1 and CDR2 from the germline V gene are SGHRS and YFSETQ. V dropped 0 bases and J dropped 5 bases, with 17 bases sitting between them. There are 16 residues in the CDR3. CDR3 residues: CASSLALGTMRETQYF. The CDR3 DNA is TGCGCCAGCAGCTTGGCTTTGGGCACGATGAGGGAGACCCAGTACTTC.

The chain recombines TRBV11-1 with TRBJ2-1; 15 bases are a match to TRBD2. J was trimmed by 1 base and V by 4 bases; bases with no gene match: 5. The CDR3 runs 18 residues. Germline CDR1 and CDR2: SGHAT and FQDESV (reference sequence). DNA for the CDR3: TGTGCCAGCAGCTCGGGACTAGCGGGAGGAATGTCCTACAATGAGCAGTTCTTC. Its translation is CASSSGLAGGMSYNEQFF.

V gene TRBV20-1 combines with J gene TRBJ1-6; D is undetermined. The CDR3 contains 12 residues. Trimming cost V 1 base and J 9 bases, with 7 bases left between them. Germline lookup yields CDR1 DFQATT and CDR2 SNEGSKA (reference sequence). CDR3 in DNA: TGCAGTGCTAGAGGACAACTTTCACCCCTCCACTTT. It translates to CSARGQLSPLHF.

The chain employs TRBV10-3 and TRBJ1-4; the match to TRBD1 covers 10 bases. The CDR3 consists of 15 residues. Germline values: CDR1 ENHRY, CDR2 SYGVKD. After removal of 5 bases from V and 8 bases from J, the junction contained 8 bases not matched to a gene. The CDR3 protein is CAISQDRGSGEKLFF. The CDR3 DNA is TGTGCCATCAGTCAGGACAGGGGGTCAGGAGAAAAACTGTTTTTT.